This T cell receptor (beta chain) is drawn from a study of cytomegalovirus exposure and HLA in healthy donors. Amplification used 60 Vbeta primers and 13 Jbeta primers. TCRdb's table, derived via immunoSEQ multiplex PCR, lists solely in-frame clones and lacks some. This sample carries some 200,000 clones, approximately 80% of them seen once, and the ten largest clones take 0.6% to 0.7%. Germline V lookup: CDR1 SGHRS, CDR2 YFSETQ. Unmatched junction bases numbered 8, after V lost 2 bases and J lost 4 bases. This CDR3 contains 16 residues. This TCR was sampled from a boy younger than 18 in good health and CMV-seronegative. The V call is TRBV5-1, the J call TRBJ2-3; 9 nucleotides match TRBD2. The sample taken for sequencing was PBMCs. The CDR3 loop reads CASSFEGGGASDTQYF. In DNA form, the CDR3 reads TGCGCCAGCAGCTTTGAGGGCGGGGGGGCCTCAGATACGCAGTATTTT.